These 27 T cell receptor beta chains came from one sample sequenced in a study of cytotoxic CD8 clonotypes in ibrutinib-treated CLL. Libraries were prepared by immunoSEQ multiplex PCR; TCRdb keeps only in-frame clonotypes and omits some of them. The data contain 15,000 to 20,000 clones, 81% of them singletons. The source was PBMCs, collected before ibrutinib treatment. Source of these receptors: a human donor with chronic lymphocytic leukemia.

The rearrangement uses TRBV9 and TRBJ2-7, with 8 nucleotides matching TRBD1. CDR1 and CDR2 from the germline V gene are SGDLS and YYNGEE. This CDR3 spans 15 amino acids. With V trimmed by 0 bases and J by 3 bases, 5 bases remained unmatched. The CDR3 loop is CASSVGAGGDYEQYF. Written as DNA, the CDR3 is TGTGCCAGCAGCGTAGGGGCAGGGGGCGACTACGAGCAGTACTTC. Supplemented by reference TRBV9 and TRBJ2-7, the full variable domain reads DSGVTQTPKHLITATGQRVTLRCSPRSGDLSVYWYQQSLDQGLQFLIQYYNGEERAKGNILERFSAQQFPDLHSELNLSSLELGDSALYFCASSVGAGGDYEQYFGPGTRLTVT.

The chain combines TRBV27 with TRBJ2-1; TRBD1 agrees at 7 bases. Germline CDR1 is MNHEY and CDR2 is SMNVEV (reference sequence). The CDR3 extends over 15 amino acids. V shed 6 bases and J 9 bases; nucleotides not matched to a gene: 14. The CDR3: CASSPLAGGSVEQFF. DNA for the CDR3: TGTGCCAGCAGCCCTCTGGCAGGGGGTTCGGTTGAGCAGTTCTTC.

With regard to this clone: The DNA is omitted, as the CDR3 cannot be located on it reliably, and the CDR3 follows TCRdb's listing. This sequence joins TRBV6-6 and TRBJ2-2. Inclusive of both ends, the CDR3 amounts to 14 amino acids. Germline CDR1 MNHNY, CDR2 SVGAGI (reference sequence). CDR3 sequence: CASSFLENTGELFF.

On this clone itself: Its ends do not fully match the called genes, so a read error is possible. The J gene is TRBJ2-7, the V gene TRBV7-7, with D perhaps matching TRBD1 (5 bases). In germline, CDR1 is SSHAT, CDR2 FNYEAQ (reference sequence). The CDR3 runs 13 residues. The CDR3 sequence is CASSPDTAYEQYF. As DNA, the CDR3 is TGTGCTAGCAGCCCGGACACAGCCTACGAGCAGTACTTC.

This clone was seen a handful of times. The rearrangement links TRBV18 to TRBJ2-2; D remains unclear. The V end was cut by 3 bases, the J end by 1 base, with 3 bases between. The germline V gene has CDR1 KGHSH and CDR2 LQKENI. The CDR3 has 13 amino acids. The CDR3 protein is CASSPGNTGELFF. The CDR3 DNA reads TGTGCCAGCTCACCGGGGAACACCGGGGAGCTGTTTTTT.

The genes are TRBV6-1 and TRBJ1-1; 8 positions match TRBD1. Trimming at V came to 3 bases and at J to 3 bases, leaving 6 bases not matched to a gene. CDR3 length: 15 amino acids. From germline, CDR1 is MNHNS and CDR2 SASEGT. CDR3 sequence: CASSDRGLKDTEAFF. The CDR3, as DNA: TGTGCCAGCAGTGACAGGGGGCTAAAGGACACTGAAGCTTTCTTT.

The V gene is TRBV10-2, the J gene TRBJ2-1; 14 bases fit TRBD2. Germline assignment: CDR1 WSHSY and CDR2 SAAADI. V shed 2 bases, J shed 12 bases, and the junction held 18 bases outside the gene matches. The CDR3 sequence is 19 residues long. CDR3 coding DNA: TGCGCCAGCAGTGAGAATCTAGCCACAACCGGGACTAGCGGGAGCGGGCAGTTCTTC. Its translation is CASSENLATTGTSGSGQFF.

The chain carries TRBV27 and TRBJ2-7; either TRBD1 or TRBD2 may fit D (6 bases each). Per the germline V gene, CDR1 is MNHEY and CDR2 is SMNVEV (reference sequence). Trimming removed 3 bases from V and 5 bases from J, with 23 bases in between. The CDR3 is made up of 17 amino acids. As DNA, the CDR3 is TGTGCCAGCAGTTTTTTCGTCATCGGGGGCACTGCTCACGAGCAGTACTTC. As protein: CASSFFVIGGTAHEQYF.

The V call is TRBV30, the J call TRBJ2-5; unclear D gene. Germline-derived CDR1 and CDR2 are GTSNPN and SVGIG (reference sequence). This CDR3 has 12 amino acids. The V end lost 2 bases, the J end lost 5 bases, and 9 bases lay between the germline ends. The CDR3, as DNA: TGTGCCTGGAGTCCCACGTCGGAGACCCAGTACTTC. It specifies CAWSPTSETQYF.

The CDR3 DNA reads TGCGCCAGCAGTCTCCAACCAGGCCTCACGGCGCAAGAGACCCAGTACTTC. Translation gives CASSLQPGLTAQETQYF. This chain links TRBV23-1 with TRBJ2-5; D is unclear. TRBV23-1 is reported as an ORF; its role is uncertain. With 4 bases removed from V and 2 bases from J, the gap between germline ends came to 20 bases. This CDR3 spans 17 amino acids.

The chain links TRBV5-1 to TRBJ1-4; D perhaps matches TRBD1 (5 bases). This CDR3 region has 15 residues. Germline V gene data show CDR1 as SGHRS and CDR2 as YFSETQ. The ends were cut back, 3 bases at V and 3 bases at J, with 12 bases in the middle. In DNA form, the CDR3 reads TGCGCCAGCAGCTCGCAGGGACCTCCTAATGAAAAACTGTTTTTT. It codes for CASSSQGPPNEKLFF.

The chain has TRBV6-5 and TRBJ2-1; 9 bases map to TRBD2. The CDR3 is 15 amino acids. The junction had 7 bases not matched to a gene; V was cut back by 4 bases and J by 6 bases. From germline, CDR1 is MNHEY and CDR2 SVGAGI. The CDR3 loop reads CASSSAGGPGNEQFF. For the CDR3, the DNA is TGTGCCAGCAGTTCGGCGGGAGGGCCAGGCAATGAGCAGTTCTTC.

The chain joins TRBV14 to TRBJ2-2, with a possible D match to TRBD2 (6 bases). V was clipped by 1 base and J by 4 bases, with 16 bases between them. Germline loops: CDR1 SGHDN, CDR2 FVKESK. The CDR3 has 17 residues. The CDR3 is CASSQGLVASGTGELFF. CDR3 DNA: TGTGCCAGCAGCCAAGGACTAGTTGCCTCTGGCACCGGGGAGCTGTTTTTT.

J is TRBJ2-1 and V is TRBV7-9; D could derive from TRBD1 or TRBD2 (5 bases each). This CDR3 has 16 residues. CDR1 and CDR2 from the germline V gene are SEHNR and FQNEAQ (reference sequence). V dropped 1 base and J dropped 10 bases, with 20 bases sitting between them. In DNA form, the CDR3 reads TGTGCCAGCAGCTTAGATGAGTCGTCCCGGGACGGGGAGCAGTTCTTC. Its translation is CASSLDESSRDGEQFF.

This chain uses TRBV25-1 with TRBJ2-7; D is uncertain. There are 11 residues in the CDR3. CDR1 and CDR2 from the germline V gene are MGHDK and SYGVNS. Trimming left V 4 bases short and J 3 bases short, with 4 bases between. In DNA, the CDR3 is TGTGCCAGCAGTGTGAGCTACGAGCAGTACTTC. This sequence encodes CASSVSYEQYF.

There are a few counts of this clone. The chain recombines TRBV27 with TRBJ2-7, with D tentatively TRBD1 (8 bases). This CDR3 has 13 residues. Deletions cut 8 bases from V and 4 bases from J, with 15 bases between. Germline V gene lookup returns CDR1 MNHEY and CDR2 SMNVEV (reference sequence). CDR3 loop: CASRTGREYEQYF. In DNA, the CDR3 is TGTGCCAGCCGGACAGGGAGGGAGTACGAGCAGTACTTC.

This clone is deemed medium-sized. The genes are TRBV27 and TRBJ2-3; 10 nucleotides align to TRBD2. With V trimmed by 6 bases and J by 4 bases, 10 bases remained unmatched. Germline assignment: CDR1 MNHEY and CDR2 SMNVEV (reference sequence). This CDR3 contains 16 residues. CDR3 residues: CASRLGAGGPPDTQYF. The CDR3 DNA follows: TGTGCCAGCAGATTGGGAGCGGGAGGGCCCCCAGATACGCAGTATTTT.

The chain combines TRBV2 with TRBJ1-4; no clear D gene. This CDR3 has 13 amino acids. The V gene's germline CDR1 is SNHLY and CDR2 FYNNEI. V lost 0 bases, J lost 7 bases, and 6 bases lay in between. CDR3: CASSEALGEKLFF. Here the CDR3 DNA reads TGTGCCAGCAGTGAAGCGCTCGGTGAAAAACTGTTTTTT.

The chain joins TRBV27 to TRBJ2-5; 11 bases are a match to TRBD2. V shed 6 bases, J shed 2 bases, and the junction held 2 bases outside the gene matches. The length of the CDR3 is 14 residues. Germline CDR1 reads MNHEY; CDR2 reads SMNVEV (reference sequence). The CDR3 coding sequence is TGTGCCAGCAGATCTAGCGGGAGGCAAGAGACCCAGTACTTC. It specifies CASRSSGRQETQYF.

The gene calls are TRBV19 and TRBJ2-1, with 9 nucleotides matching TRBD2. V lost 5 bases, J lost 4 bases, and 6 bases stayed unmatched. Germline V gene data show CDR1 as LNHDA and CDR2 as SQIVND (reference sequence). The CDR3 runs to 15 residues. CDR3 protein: CASSLSSGDYNEQFF. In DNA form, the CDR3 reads TGTGCCAGTAGTTTATCTAGCGGGGATTACAATGAGCAGTTCTTC.

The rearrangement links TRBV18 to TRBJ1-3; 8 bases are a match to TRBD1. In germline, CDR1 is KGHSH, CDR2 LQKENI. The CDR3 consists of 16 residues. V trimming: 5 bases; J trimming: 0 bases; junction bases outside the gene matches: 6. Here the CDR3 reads CASSVGQVTSGNTIYF. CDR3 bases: TGTGCCAGCTCAGTGGGACAGGTGACCTCTGGAAACACCATATATTTT.

This chain's CDR3 is CASSVQVSTNEKLFF. In DNA, the CDR3 is TGTGCCAGCAGTGTACAGGTTTCAACTAATGAAAAACTGTTTTTT. The rearrangement uses TRBV28 and TRBJ1-4, with a tentative D call TRBD1 (5 bases). The V gene's germline CDR1 is MDHEN and CDR2 SYDVKM. The CDR3 is 15 amino acids. V lost 5 bases and J lost 0, with 10 bases in between.

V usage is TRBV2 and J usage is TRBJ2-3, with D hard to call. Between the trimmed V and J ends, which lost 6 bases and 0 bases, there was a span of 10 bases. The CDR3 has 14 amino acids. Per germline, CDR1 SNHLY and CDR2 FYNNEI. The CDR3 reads CASRFTFSTDTQYF. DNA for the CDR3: TGTGCCAGCAGGTTCACATTCAGCACAGATACGCAGTATTTT.

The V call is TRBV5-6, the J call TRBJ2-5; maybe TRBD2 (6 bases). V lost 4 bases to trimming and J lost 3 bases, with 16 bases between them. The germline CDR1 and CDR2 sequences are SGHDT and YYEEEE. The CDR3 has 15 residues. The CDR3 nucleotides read TGTGCCAGCAGCCTCGGGGGACGGATTAAAGAGACCCAGTACTTC. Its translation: CASSLGGRIKETQYF.

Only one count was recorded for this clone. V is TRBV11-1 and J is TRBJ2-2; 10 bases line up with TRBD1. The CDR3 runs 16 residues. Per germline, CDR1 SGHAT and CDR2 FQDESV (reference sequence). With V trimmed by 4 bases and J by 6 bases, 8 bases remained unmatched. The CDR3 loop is CASSSPGQGNAGELFF. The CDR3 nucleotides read TGTGCCAGCAGCTCCCCGGGACAGGGGAATGCCGGGGAGCTGTTTTTT.

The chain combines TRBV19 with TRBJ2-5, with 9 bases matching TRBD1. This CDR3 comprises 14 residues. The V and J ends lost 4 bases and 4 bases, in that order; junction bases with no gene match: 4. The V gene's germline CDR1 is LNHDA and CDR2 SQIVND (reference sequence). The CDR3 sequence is CASSTGTGRETQYF. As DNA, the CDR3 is TGTGCCAGTAGTACCGGGACAGGGAGAGAGACCCAGTACTTC. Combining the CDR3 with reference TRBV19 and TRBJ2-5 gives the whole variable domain DGGITQSPKYLFRKEGQNVTLSCEQNLNHDAMYWYRQDPGQGLRLIYYSQIVNDFQKGDIAEGYSVSREKKESFPLTVTSAQKNPTAFYLCASSTGTGRETQYFGPGTRLLVL.

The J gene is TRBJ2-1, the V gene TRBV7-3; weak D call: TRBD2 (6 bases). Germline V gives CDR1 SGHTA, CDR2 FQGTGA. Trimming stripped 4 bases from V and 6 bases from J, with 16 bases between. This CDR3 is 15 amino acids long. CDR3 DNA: TGTGCCAGCAGCTCATCCTGGACTACTTTCAATGAGCAGTTCTTC. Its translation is CASSSSWTTFNEQFF.